This T cell receptor beta chain was sequenced during a study of T cell repertoires in cytomegalovirus infection. Study-wide background: Based on public TCR beta signatures, there were indications of CMV infection and of a matching HLA type.

TCRdb called the reads again in MiXCR, with one record for every CDR3 protein. The data contain 100,000 to 150,000 distinct CDR3 sequences, more than 20% of them singletons. This CDR3 is 14 amino acids long. Trimming cost V 6 bases and J 4 bases, with 15 bases left between them. Concerning this clonotype: Its matching antigen is unknown.

The sequenced sample was PBMCs, sequenced either directly or after in vitro stimulation (not recorded which). J is TRBJ2-5 and V is TRBV12-3 or TRBV12-4; no definite D call. This clonotype was obtained from a human donor in good health (CMV status not recorded). Some clones in this sample may be carry-over from other donors' samples. The CDR3 sequence is CASSTFHQRETQYF. The CDR3 DNA follows: TGTGCCAGCAGCACATTTCACCAACGAGAGACCCAGTACTTC.